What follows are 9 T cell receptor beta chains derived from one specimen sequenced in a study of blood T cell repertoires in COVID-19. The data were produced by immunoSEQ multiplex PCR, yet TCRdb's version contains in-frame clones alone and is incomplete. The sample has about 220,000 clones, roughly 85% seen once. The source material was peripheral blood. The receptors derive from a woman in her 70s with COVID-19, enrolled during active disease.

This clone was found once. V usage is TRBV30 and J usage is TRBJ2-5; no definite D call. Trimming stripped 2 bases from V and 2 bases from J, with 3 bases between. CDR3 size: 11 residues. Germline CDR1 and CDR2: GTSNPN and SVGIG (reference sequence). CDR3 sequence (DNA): TGTGCCTGGAGTCTGCAAGAGACCCAGTACTTC. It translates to CAWSLQETQYF.

Written as DNA, the CDR3 is TGTGCCATCAATGGGGGGGGCGCCGTCGATGGAAACACCATATATTTT. Its translation: CAINGGGAVDGNTIYF. V and J are TRBV10-3 and TRBJ1-3; perhaps TRBD1 as D (6 bases). This CDR3 has 16 residues. Trimming stripped 7 bases from V and 3 bases from J, with 19 bases between. CDR1 is ENHRY and CDR2 is SYGVKD in the germline V gene.

CDR3 in DNA: TGTGCCAGCAGCCAAGGCACTAGCGGGCGTGCTAGCACAGATACGCAGTATTTT. This codes for CASSQGTSGRASTDTQYF. The chain links TRBV4-2 to TRBJ2-3; 9 bases map to TRBD2. Germline V gene lookup returns CDR1 LGHNA and CDR2 YNFKEQ. The V gene end was trimmed by 1 base and the J gene end by 0 bases; junction bases not matched to a gene: 8. The CDR3 covers 18 residues.

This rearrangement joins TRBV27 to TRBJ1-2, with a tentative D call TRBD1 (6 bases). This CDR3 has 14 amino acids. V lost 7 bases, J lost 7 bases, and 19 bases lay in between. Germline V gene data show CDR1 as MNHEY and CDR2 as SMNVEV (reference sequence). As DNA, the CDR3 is TGTGCCAGCACCCCTAGGGGTGAAGGGGGTGGCTACACCTTC. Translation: CASTPRGEGGGYTF.

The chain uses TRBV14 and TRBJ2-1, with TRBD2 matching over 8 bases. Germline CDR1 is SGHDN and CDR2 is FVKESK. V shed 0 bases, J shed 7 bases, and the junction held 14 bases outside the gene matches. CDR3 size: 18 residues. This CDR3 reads CASSQEPLLAGILNEQFF. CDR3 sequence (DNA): TGTGCCAGCAGCCAAGAACCCCTTTTAGCGGGAATTTTGAATGAGCAGTTCTTC.

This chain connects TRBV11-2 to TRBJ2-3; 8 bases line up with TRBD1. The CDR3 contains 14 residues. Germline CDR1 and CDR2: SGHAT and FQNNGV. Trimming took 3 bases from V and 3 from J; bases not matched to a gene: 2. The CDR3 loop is CASSFDRGTDTQYF. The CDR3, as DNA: TGTGCCAGCAGCTTTGACAGGGGAACAGATACGCAGTATTTT.

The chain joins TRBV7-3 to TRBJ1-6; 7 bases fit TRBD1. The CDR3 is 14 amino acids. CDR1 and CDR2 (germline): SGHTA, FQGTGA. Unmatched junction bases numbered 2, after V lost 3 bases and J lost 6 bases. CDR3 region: CASSLGQRNSPLHF. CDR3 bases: TGTGCCAGCAGCTTGGGACAGCGTAATTCACCCCTCCACTTT. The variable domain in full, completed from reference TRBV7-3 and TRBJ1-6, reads GAGVSQTPSNKVTEKGKYVELRCDPISGHTALYWYRQSLGQGPEFLIYFQGTGAADDSGLPNDRFFAVRPEGSVSTLKIQRTERGDSAVYLCASSLGQRNSPLHFGNGTRLTVT.

This CDR3 is CSASYSGDSPLHF. The CDR3, as DNA: TGCAGTGCTAGTTACTCAGGGGACTCACCCCTCCACTTT. The gene calls are TRBV20-1 and TRBJ1-6; tentatively, D is TRBD1 (6 bases). Germline V CDR1 and CDR2: DFQATT, SNEGSKA (reference sequence). The CDR3 covers 13 residues. V was pared by 3 bases and J by 10 bases, with 13 bases between.

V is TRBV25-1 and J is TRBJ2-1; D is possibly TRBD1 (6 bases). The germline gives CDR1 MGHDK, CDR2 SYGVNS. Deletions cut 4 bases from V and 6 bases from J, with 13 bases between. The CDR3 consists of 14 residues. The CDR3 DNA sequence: TGTGCCAGCAGTGTCCGGGACACTACCAATGAGCAGTTCTTC. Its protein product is CASSVRDTTNEQFF.